What follows are 24 T cell receptor beta chains derived from one specimen sequenced in a study of technical replicates of blood from a few donors. The method was immunoSEQ multiplex PCR; TCRdb's version includes in-frame clones alone and lacks a portion of them. Among about 93,000 clones listed, 95% were seen once. Sequenced input: T cells isolated from PBMCs. The receptor source for this set is a human donor in good health.

The CDR3, as DNA: TGCGCCAGCAGCGCGAACCCTCCCGGGACAGGGGGCGGTGAGACCCAGTACTTC. This encodes CASSANPPGTGGGETQYF. The J gene is TRBJ2-5, the V gene TRBV5-1; 12 bases agree with TRBD1. CDR1 and CDR2 (germline): SGHRS, YFSETQ. Unmatched junction bases numbered 15, after V lost 4 bases and J lost 5 bases. This CDR3 spans 18 amino acids.

The CDR3, as DNA: TGTGCCAGCAGTTTGGGACAGCCCTTTAATTCACCCCTCCACTTT. It specifies CASSLGQPFNSPLHF. This chain connects TRBV2 to TRBJ1-6; 7 bases are shared with TRBD1. Unmatched junction bases numbered 7, after V lost 5 bases and J lost 6 bases. The CDR3 has 15 residues. In germline, CDR1 is SNHLY, CDR2 FYNNEI.

DNA for the CDR3: TGTGCCAGCTCACCACCGGAGACTAGCGGGAGGGCCAATGAGCAGTTCTTC. It is translated as CASSPPETSGRANEQFF. The rearrangement joins TRBV18 to TRBJ2-1, with 14 bases fitting TRBD2. CDR3 length equals 17 residues. CDR1 is KGHSH, CDR2 LQKENI, per germline. The J segment lost 6 bases and the V segment lost 0 bases, leaving 4 bases of the junction unmatched.

The chain has TRBV6-1 and TRBJ1-1; 7 bases are a match to TRBD1. V lost 5 bases and J lost 8; bases outside the gene matches: 8. This CDR3 spans 13 amino acids. The V gene's germline CDR1 is MNHNS and CDR2 SASEGT. This chain's CDR3 is CASSPTGVREAFF. DNA of the CDR3: TGTGCCAGCAGTCCCACAGGGGTCAGAGAAGCTTTCTTT.

The chain combines TRBV5-1 with TRBJ2-6; no reliable D call. The V gene's germline CDR1 is SGHRS and CDR2 YFSETQ. The CDR3 runs 16 residues. Between the trimmed V and J ends, which lost 4 bases and 1 base, there was a span of 12 bases. In DNA form, the CDR3 reads TGCGCCAGCAGCCAGTCTGTATCATCTGGGGCCAACGTCCTGACTTTC. It is translated as CASSQSVSSGANVLTF. The full variable domain, rest sourced from reference TRBV5-1 and TRBJ2-6, is KAGVTQTPRYLIKTRGQQVTLSCSPISGHRSVSWYQQTPGQGLQFLFEYFSETQRNKGNFPGRFSGRQFSNSRSEMNVSTLELGDSALYLCASSQSVSSGANVLTFGAGSRLTVL.

The chain links TRBV14 to TRBJ1-1; D gene unclear. CDR3 size: 13 residues. V was clipped by 1 base and J by 4 bases, with 7 bases between them. Germline V gene sequence: CDR1 SGHDN, CDR2 FVKESK. The CDR3 sequence: CASSQVRGTEAFF. CDR3 coding DNA: TGTGCCAGCAGCCAAGTCCGGGGCACTGAAGCTTTCTTT.

The V call is TRBV9, the J call TRBJ2-5, with a tentative D call TRBD2 (6 bases). The V end lost 0 bases, the J end lost 2 bases, and 17 bases lay between the germline ends. The CDR3 sequence is 17 residues long. Looked up from germline, CDR1 is SGDLS and CDR2 is YYNGEE. For the CDR3, the DNA is TGTGCCAGCAGCGTAGGGGTAGGGACTGTACCTCAAGAGACCCAGTACTTC. It translates to CASSVGVGTVPQETQYF.

CDR3 region: CASGTWGTSGINTQYF. In DNA form, the CDR3 reads TGTGCCAGCGGCACCTGGGGGACTAGCGGGATTAATACGCAGTATTTT. The V and J genes are TRBV27 and TRBJ2-3; TRBD2 matches 13 bases. CDR1 is MNHEY and CDR2 is SMNVEV in the germline V gene (reference sequence). The CDR3 loop spans 16 amino acids. The V segment lost 8 bases and the J segment 7 bases; nucleotides outside the gene matches: 12.

J is TRBJ2-3 and V is TRBV2, with D perhaps TRBD2 (6 bases). This CDR3 region has 15 residues. Germline CDR1 is SNHLY and CDR2 is FYNNEI. V lost 6 bases and J 2 bases, leaving 15 bases between the germline ends. Here the CDR3 reads CASRARGGATDTQYF. The CDR3 nucleotides read TGTGCCAGCAGGGCCCGAGGAGGGGCCACAGATACGCAGTATTTT.

There are a few counts of this clone. The chain has TRBV7-9 and TRBJ2-3, with D perhaps matching TRBD2 (6 bases). The CDR3 spans 15 residues. V was shortened by 1 base and J by 5 bases, with 13 bases between the two germline ends. Germline V CDR1 and CDR2: SEHNR, FQNEAQ (reference sequence). The DNA for the CDR3 is TGTGCCAGCAGCTTAGGGTTTATGGGAGGAGATACGCAGTATTTT. Its protein product is CASSLGFMGGDTQYF.

In this sample, this clone turned up a few times. Here the CDR3 reads CASRPGLGAEKLFF. CDR3 nucleotide sequence: TGTGCCAGCAGACCGGGACTGGGAGCTGAAAAACTGTTTTTT. The genes are TRBV2 and TRBJ1-4; a weak D match, TRBD1 (5 bases). CDR3 size: 14 residues. Looked up from germline, CDR1 is SNHLY and CDR2 is FYNNEI. V was cut by 6 bases and J by 7 bases, with 15 bases left in between.

This chain links TRBV6-5 with TRBJ1-2; D gene ambiguous. Trimming stripped 6 bases from V and 7 bases from J, with 18 bases between. The germline gives CDR1 MNHEY, CDR2 SVGAGI. CDR3 length: 14 amino acids. CDR3 sequence (DNA): TGTGCCAGCAGCTTACAGCCCAGGCACTTTGGCTACACCTTC. Translating gives CASSLQPRHFGYTF.

The chain is built from TRBV14 and TRBJ1-6; no firm D call. Trimming removed 1 base at V and 0 bases at J, with 7 bases between. The CDR3 extends over 16 amino acids. Germline V gene sequence: CDR1 SGHDN, CDR2 FVKESK. In nucleotides, the CDR3 is TGTGCCAGCAGCCAAGCCGAGAGCTCCTATAATTCACCCCTCCACTTT. Translated: CASSQAESSYNSPLHF. The variable domain in full, with the rest retrieved from reference TRBV14 and TRBJ1-6, is EAGVTQFPSHSVIEKGQTVTLRCDPISGHDNLYWYRRVMGKEIKFLLHFVKESKQDESGMPNNRFLAERTGGTYSTLKVQPAELEDSGVYFCASSQAESSYNSPLHFGNGTRLTVT.

The chain uses TRBV11-3 and TRBJ2-7, with 11 bases lining up with TRBD1. Trimming at V came to 5 bases and at J to 2 bases, leaving 8 bases not matched to a gene. Per the germline V gene, CDR1 is SGHNT and CDR2 is YENEEA. The CDR3 consists of 16 residues. The CDR3 loop reads CASSRGGTGGTYEQYF. In DNA form, the CDR3 reads TGTGCCAGCAGCCGCGGCGGGACAGGGGGGACCTACGAGCAGTACTTC.

The genes are TRBV10-1 and TRBJ2-2, with D possibly matching TRBD1 (5 bases). Germline CDR1 WNHNN, CDR2 SYGVQD (reference sequence). CDR3 length: 17 amino acids. The V end lost 2 bases, the J end lost 3 bases, and 16 bases lay between the germline ends. CDR3 residues: CASSETLQGRDTGELFF. CDR3 nucleotides: TGCGCCAGCAGTGAGACGCTCCAGGGCCGCGACACCGGGGAGCTGTTTTTT.

This rearrangement joins TRBV7-6 to TRBJ2-7; D may be TRBD1 (5 bases). The length of the CDR3 is 14 residues. The V end lost 0 bases, the J end lost 7 bases, and 13 bases lay between the germline ends. Germline V gene sequence: CDR1 SGHVS, CDR2 FNYEAQ. The CDR3 spells CASSLAPQGGEQYF. In DNA form, the CDR3 reads TGTGCCAGCAGCTTAGCACCGCAGGGTGGAGAGCAGTACTTC.

The gene calls are TRBV27 and TRBJ2-3, with D unresolved. Germline assignment: CDR1 MNHEY and CDR2 SMNVEV (reference sequence). The length of the CDR3 is 13 residues. V lost 4 bases to trimming and J lost 2 bases, with 7 bases between them. The CDR3 nucleotides are TGTGCCAGCAGTTCAGCGCCCACAGATACGCAGTATTTT. Its protein is CASSSAPTDTQYF.

This clone was recorded once. V gene TRBV9 combines with J gene TRBJ1-2, with D hard to call. The CDR3 has 14 amino acids. Germline CDR1 reads SGDLS; CDR2 reads YYNGEE. V lost 4 bases and J 6 bases, leaving 16 bases between the germline ends. This CDR3 reads CASSSRARGHGYTF. The CDR3 DNA sequence: TGTGCCAGCAGCTCCCGGGCCCGAGGGCATGGCTACACCTTC.

The rearrangement links TRBV2 to TRBJ1-3; D unresolved. This CDR3 is built from 16 residues. The V gene lost 7 bases and the J gene lost 2 bases, with 18 bases spanning the gap. From germline, CDR1 is SNHLY and CDR2 FYNNEI. The CDR3, as DNA: TGTGCCAGCACGGGTGCCCCATTATCGGCTGGAAACACCATATATTTT. This sequence encodes CASTGAPLSAGNTIYF.

The rearrangement joins TRBV4-1 to TRBJ1-1; D call uncertain. This CDR3 has 15 residues. CDR1 and CDR2 (germline): MGHRA, YSYEKL. The V end lost 4 bases, the J end lost 3 bases, and 15 bases lay between the germline ends. The CDR3 reads CASSPTTLRDTEAFF. Written as DNA, the CDR3 is TGCGCCAGCAGCCCCACAACGCTCCGTGACACTGAAGCTTTCTTT.

The J gene is TRBJ1-1, the V gene TRBV5-1; D not certain. This CDR3 region has 16 residues. Trimming shortened V by 4 bases and J by 1 base, and 17 bases separated the two germline ends. Germline CDR1 and CDR2: SGHRS and YFSETQ. The chain's CDR3 is CASSNGIDGGNTEAFF. Here the CDR3 DNA reads TGCGCCAGCAGCAACGGTATTGATGGTGGGAACACTGAAGCTTTCTTT.

The chain links TRBV10-3 to TRBJ2-7, with D unclear. Trimming shortened V by 0 bases and J by 2 bases, and 11 bases separated the two germline ends. The length of the CDR3 is 15 residues. The germline V gene has CDR1 ENHRY and CDR2 SYGVKD. The CDR3 nucleotides are TGTGCCATCAGTGAGTCGTCTCTTCAGACCTACGAGCAGTACTTC. This translates into CAISESSLQTYEQYF.

CDR3 sequence reads: CASSYHEDSKETQYF. In DNA, the CDR3 is TGTGCCAGCAGTTACCATGAGGACAGCAAAGAGACCCAGTACTTC. The rearrangement uses TRBV6-5 and TRBJ2-5; a possible D gene is TRBD1 (6 bases). The CDR3 has 15 residues. Trimming removed 2 bases at V and 3 bases at J, with 13 bases between. Per germline, CDR1 MNHEY and CDR2 SVGAGI.

V usage is TRBV30 and J usage is TRBJ2-1; possibly TRBD2 for D (6 bases). The CDR3 is 11 amino acids. Trimming left V 8 bases short and J 4 bases short, with 9 bases between. Germline V gene sequence: CDR1 GTSNPN, CDR2 SVGIG (reference sequence). This CDR3 reads CARDSYNEQFF. The CDR3 nucleotides are TGTGCCCGGGACTCTTACAATGAGCAGTTCTTC.